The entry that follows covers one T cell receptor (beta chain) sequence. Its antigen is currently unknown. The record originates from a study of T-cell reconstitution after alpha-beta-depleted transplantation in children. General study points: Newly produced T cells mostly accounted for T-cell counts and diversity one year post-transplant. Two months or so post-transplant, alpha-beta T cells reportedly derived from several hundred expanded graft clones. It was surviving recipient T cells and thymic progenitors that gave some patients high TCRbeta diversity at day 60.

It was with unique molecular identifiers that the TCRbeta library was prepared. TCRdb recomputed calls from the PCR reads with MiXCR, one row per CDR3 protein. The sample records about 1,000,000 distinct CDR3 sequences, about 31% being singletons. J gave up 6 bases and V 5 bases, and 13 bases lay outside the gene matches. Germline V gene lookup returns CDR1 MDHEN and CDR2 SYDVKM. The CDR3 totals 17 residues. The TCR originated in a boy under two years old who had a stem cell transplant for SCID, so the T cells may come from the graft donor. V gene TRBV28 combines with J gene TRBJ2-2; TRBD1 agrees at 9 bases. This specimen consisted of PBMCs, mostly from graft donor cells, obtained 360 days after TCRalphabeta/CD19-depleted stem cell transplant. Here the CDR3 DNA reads TGTGCCAGCAGTCGCCTACGACCGGGACAGGGCTCCGGGGAGCTGTTTTTT. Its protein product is CASSRLRPGQGSGELFF.